Each of the 20 T cell receptor beta chains below was sequenced from the same sample in a study of shared clonotypes between healthy human individuals. Sequencing was performed with immunoSEQ multiplex PCR; in TCRdb, only in-frame clones are kept and a portion is missing. The sample holds under 600,000 clones, about 98% seen once. Naivety among CD8 cells was defined by CD45RO negativity and positive CCR7 selection, thereby excluding terminally differentiated effector memory CD45RA+ cells. Sequencing was performed on naive CD8+ T cells sorted from blood. The receptor set was obtained from a man aged 25-45 years in good health.

The chain links TRBV29-1 to TRBJ2-2, with no clear D. V lost 5 bases, J lost 0 bases, and 4 bases lay in between. The CDR3 is made up of 12 amino acids. Germline V gives CDR1 SQVTM, CDR2 ANQGSEA. The CDR3 reads CSVPANTGELFF. The CDR3 bases are TGCAGCGTTCCGGCGAACACCGGGGAGCTGTTTTTT.

Of note for this clone: Distinct nucleotide sequences in the sample also encode this CDR3. The rearrangement links TRBV5-1 to TRBJ2-1; D is uncertain. Looked up from germline, CDR1 is SGHRS and CDR2 is YFSETQ. V lost 0 bases and J 4 bases, leaving 5 bases between the germline ends. The CDR3 has 13 residues. CDR3 loop: CASSLDQYNEQFF. CDR3 bases: TGCGCCAGCAGCTTGGACCAGTACAATGAGCAGTTCTTC. The entire variable domain, with the rest obtained from reference TRBV5-1 and TRBJ2-1, is as follows: KAGVTQTPRYLIKTRGQQVTLSCSPISGHRSVSWYQQTPGQGLQFLFEYFSETQRNKGNFPGRFSGRQFSNSRSEMNVSTLELGDSALYLCASSLDQYNEQFFGPGTRLTVL.

The V call is TRBV6-5, the J call TRBJ2-7; D is uncertain. V was cut by 0 bases and J by 5 bases, with 8 bases left in between. In germline, CDR1 is MNHEY, CDR2 SVGAGI. This CDR3 comprises 13 residues. In DNA form, the CDR3 reads TGTGCCAGCAGTTACTCGAAATCCCACGAGCAGTACTTC. Translating gives CASSYSKSHEQYF.

The chain carries TRBV7-2 and TRBJ2-1; D is perhaps TRBD2 (6 bases). Germline assignment: CDR1 SGHTA and CDR2 FQGNSA. V was pared by 3 bases and J by 5 bases, with 11 bases between. There are 14 residues in the CDR3. The CDR3 DNA reads as TGTGCCAGCAGCTTCGTCGGGGGAGACAATGAGCAGTTCTTC. Its protein product is CASSFVGGDNEQFF. The whole variable domain, filled in from reference TRBV7-2 and TRBJ2-1, reads GAGVSQSPSNKVTEKGKDVELRCDPISGHTALYWYRQSLGQGLEFLIYFQGNSAPDKSGLPSDRFSAERTGGSVSTLTIQRTQQEDSAVYLCASSFVGGDNEQFFGPGTRLTVL.

A note on this clone: The same CDR3 can be traced to other DNA sequences in this sample. V usage is TRBV6-5 and J usage is TRBJ2-2; no clear D. Germline CDR1 MNHEY, CDR2 SVGAGI. The V gene lost 5 bases and the J gene lost 1 base, with 2 bases spanning the gap. This CDR3 is built from 12 residues. CDR3 sequence reads: CASSRNTGELFF. The CDR3 DNA follows: TGTGCCAGCAGTCGGAACACCGGGGAGCTGTTTTTT.

This chain uses TRBV5-1 with TRBJ2-4; D remains ambiguous. The V gene's germline CDR1 is SGHRS and CDR2 YFSETQ. This CDR3 is 14 amino acids long. Between the trimmed V and J ends, which lost 4 bases and 8 bases, there was a span of 16 bases. The DNA of the CDR3 is TGCGCCAGCAGCCCAGAGGTAACACTGGACATTCAGTACTTC. Its translation: CASSPEVTLDIQYF.

The CDR3 protein is CASSESARPQHF. CDR3 DNA: TGCGCCAGCAGTGAGTCGGCGAGGCCCCAGCATTTT. The V call is TRBV10-2, the J call TRBJ1-5, with D hard to call. The CDR3 totals 12 residues. V was cut by 0 bases and J by 9 bases, with 6 bases left in between. Germline values: CDR1 WSHSY, CDR2 SAAADI.

The chain is built from TRBV13 and TRBJ2-3, with TRBD2 identical over 7 bases. J lost 3 bases, V lost 5 bases, and 8 bases had no gene match. CDR3 length equals 15 residues. Germline V gene data show CDR1 as PRHDT and CDR2 as FYEKMQ (reference sequence). CDR3 sequence: CASSPRGGVTDTQYF. The CDR3 DNA reads TGTGCCAGCAGCCCGAGGGGAGGGGTGACAGATACGCAGTATTTT.

The chain couples TRBV5-1 to TRBJ1-2, with a tentative D call TRBD1 (6 bases). The CDR3 consists of 18 residues. Germline lookup yields CDR1 SGHRS and CDR2 YFSETQ. The V end lost 0 bases, the J end lost 3 bases, and 21 bases lay between the germline ends. Written as DNA, the CDR3 is TGCGCCAGCAGCTTGGATCGAGGATGGACCCACAGGGACTATGGCTACACCTTC. The encoded protein is CASSLDRGWTHRDYGYTF.

The V and J genes are TRBV2 and TRBJ2-5, with 11 bases fitting TRBD1. J gave up 4 bases and V 3 bases, and 1 base lay outside the gene matches. Germline V lookup: CDR1 SNHLY, CDR2 FYNNEI. The CDR3 consists of 14 residues. CDR3 nucleotides: TGTGCCAGCAGTGAGGACAGGGGGCGAGAGACCCAGTACTTC. This sequence encodes CASSEDRGRETQYF.

This sequence joins TRBV2 and TRBJ2-3; D is ambiguous. Germline assignment: CDR1 SNHLY and CDR2 FYNNEI. The V gene lost 6 bases and the J gene lost 2 bases, with 24 bases spanning the gap. The CDR3 covers 18 residues. CDR3 in DNA: TGTGCCAGCAGCTCATCCTTAGAGACGGTAGGGTCCACAGATACGCAGTATTTT. It yields the protein CASSSSLETVGSTDTQYF.

This chain uses TRBV5-4 with TRBJ2-7, with D possibly being TRBD1 (6 bases). V lost 5 bases and J 3 bases, leaving 15 bases between the germline ends. This CDR3 contains 14 residues. Germline V gene data show CDR1 as SGHNT and CDR2 as YYREEE (reference sequence). The CDR3 DNA sequence: TGTGCCAGCAGTTTGAAGGGGGTTCACTACGAGCAGTACTTC. This sequence encodes CASSLKGVHYEQYF.

V and J are TRBV7-9 and TRBJ2-1, with D maybe TRBD1 (6 bases). The germline gives CDR1 SEHNR, CDR2 FQNEAQ (reference sequence). Trimming stripped 5 bases from V and 13 bases from J, with 15 bases between. There are 12 residues in the CDR3. Here the CDR3 DNA reads TGTGCCAGCAGCGGAACCGGGACATATCAGTTCTTC. Translating gives CASSGTGTYQFF.

This chain uses TRBV6-4 with TRBJ2-7; D tentatively reads TRBD1 or TRBD2 (5 bases each). V was pared by 4 bases and J by 6 bases, with 7 bases between. Per germline, CDR1 MRHNA and CDR2 SNTAGT. This CDR3 region has 11 residues. The CDR3 protein is CASSVGVEQYF. The CDR3 DNA reads TGTGCCAGCAGTGTGGGGGTCGAGCAGTACTTC.

The chain carries TRBV12-5 and TRBJ2-6; D tentatively reads TRBD1 or TRBD2 (5 bases each). Germline V lookup: CDR1 LGHNT, CDR2 FRNRAP. The CDR3 sequence is 19 residues long. V lost 2 bases and J lost 0, with 17 bases in between. CDR3 bases: TGTGCTAGTGGTTTGATCCTCCGGGACGGACTCTCTGGGGCCAACGTCCTGACTTTC. Translating it yields CASGLILRDGLSGANVLTF.

The V call is TRBV6-4, the J call TRBJ1-2, with no clear D. V was cut by 0 bases and J by 2 bases, with 7 bases left in between. Looked up from germline, CDR1 is MRHNA and CDR2 is SNTAGT. This CDR3 has 14 amino acids. CDR3 in DNA: TGTGCCAGCAGTGACTCAGAGGGCAACTATGGCTACACCTTC. This sequence encodes CASSDSEGNYGYTF.

This rearrangement joins TRBV27 to TRBJ2-7, with no clear D. V lost 5 bases and J 3 bases, leaving 8 bases between the germline ends. Looked up from germline, CDR1 is MNHEY and CDR2 is SMNVEV (reference sequence). The CDR3 has 12 residues. The CDR3 DNA is TGTGCCAGCAGTAACCCCGGCTACGAGCAGTACTTC. Its translation is CASSNPGYEQYF.

The rearrangement joins TRBV9 to TRBJ1-2; TRBD1 is a possible D gene (6 bases). The CDR3 spans 14 residues. Germline loops: CDR1 SGDLS, CDR2 YYNGEE. The V and J ends lost 0 bases and 6 bases respectively, with 12 bases between them. CDR3 sequence reads: CASSVGEGVDGYTF. The CDR3 DNA sequence: TGTGCCAGCAGCGTAGGAGAGGGGGTGGATGGCTACACCTTC.

The chain is built from TRBV5-1 and TRBJ2-7; D not resolved. The germline V and J ends were trimmed by 0 bases and 6 bases, with 10 bases remaining between them. The CDR3 length is 13 residues. In germline, CDR1 is SGHRS, CDR2 YFSETQ. The CDR3 here is CASSLAVGPEQYF. For the CDR3, the DNA is TGCGCCAGCAGCTTGGCGGTCGGCCCCGAGCAGTACTTC.

Only a few counts were recorded for this clone. This chain links TRBV5-1 with TRBJ2-7; D gene ambiguous. The V and J ends lost 2 bases and 3 bases respectively, with 21 bases between them. Germline V gives CDR1 SGHRS, CDR2 YFSETQ. The CDR3 runs to 17 residues. DNA of the CDR3: TGCGCCAGCAGCTTTTCCCCCCTCCCGGAATCATTCTACGAGCAGTACTTC. Amino acid sequence: CASSFSPLPESFYEQYF.